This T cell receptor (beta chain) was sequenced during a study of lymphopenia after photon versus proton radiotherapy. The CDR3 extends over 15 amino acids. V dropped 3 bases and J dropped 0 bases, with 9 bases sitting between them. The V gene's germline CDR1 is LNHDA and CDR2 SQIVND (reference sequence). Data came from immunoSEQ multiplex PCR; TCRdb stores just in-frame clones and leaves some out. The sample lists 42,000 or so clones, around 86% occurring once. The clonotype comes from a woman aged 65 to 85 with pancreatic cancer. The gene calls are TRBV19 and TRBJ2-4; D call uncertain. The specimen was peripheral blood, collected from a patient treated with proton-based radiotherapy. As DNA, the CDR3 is TGTGCCAGTAGTATGGTAAACCTAGCCAAAAACATTCAGTACTTC. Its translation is CASSMVNLAKNIQYF.